The rows below give T cell receptor beta chains drawn from one sample of a study of blood T cell repertoires in COVID-19. The repertoire was sequenced with immunoSEQ multiplex PCR; TCRdb's copy has only in-frame clones and lacks some. The sample lists about 400,000 clones; nearly 90% were seen once. The specimen sequenced was PBMCs or T cells enriched from blood (not recorded which). These receptors all come from a woman in her late teens or twenties with acute COVID-19. CDR3s include the opening cysteine and the closing phenylalanine or tryptophan. D genes are given only for firm matches. Size is omitted from some rows. Given values are once, few, many or a class for expanded clones.

TRBJ2-7	TRBV5-4	NA	TRBD1	CASSWGTGSYEQYF	TGTGCCAGCAGCTGGGGGACAGGGTCCTACGAGCAGTACTTC
TRBJ1-1	TRBV15	NA	NA	CATRAPTGTEAFF	TGTGCCACCCGTGCCCCTACTGGCACTGAAGCTTTCTTT
TRBJ1-4	TRBV19	NA	TRBD1	CASSTRLTGQVNEKLFF	TGTGCCAGTAGTACAAGGCTAACGGGACAGGTTAATGAAAAACTGTTTTTT
TRBJ2-1	TRBV9	NA	TRBD2	CASSAGTSGGYGYEQFF	TGTGCCAGCAGCGCCGGGACTAGCGGGGGATATGGGTATGAGCAGTTCTTC
TRBJ2-5	TRBV5-4	NA	TRBD2	CASSTGTNGNQETQYF	TGTGCCAGCAGCACCGGGACTAACGGGAACCAAGAGACCCAGTACTTC
TRBJ2-7	TRBV12-2	once	NA	CATDTGQGYEQYF	TGTGCGACTGACACGGGACAGGGCTACGAGCAGTACTTC
TRBJ2-5	TRBV7-9	NA	NA	CTLQGPGQTQYF	TGTACGCTGCAGGGGCCTGGACAGACCCAGTACTTC
TRBJ1-6	TRBV7-8	once	NA	CASSRGRGSPLHF	TGTGCCAGCAGCCGAGGGAGAGGCTCACCCCTCCACTTT
TRBJ2-5	TRBV5-4	NA	NA	CASSFLQVQETQYF	TGTGCCAGCAGCTTTCTACAGGTCCAAGAGACCCAGTACTTC
TRBJ1-1	TRBV4-1	NA	TRBD1	CASSLPGGKNTEAFF	TGCGCCAGCAGCCTCCCAGGGGGCAAAAACACTGAAGCTTTCTTT
TRBJ2-6	TRBV25-1	NA	TRBD1	CASSGTGRSGANVLTF	TGTGCCAGCAGTGGGACAGGGCGGTCTGGGGCCAACGTCCTGACTTTC
TRBJ2-3	TRBV19	NA	TRBD2	CASRAGGGTDTQYF	TGTGCCAGTCGGGCGGGAGGTGGGACAGATACGCAGTATTTT
TRBJ1-2	TRBV7-8	NA	TRBD1	CASSLARTGQTYGYTF	TGTGCCAGCAGCTTAGCTCGTACGGGACAGACCTATGGCTACACCTTC
TRBJ1-4	TRBV2	NA	TRBD1	CASSLRQGNEKLFF	TGTGCCAGCAGTTTAAGACAGGGGAATGAAAAACTGTTTTTT
TRBJ2-7	TRBV19	NA	NA	CASSTTAYSYEQYF	TGTGCCAGTAGTACGACAGCCTACTCCTACGAGCAGTACTTC
TRBJ2-5	TRBV25-1	NA	NA	CASRRDRGTETQYF	TGTGCCAGCAGGCGGGACAGAGGAACCGAGACCCAGTACTTC
TRBJ2-7	TRBV11-2	NA	TRBD1	CASSPLRGQSSYEQYF	TGTGCCAGCAGCCCCCTGAGGGGACAGTCCTCCTACGAGCAGTACTTC
TRBJ1-6	TRBV2	NA	NA	CASSERRDSPLHF	TGTGCCAGCAGTGAACGGAGGGATTCACCCCTCCACTTT
TRBJ2-3	TRBV9	NA	TRBD2	CASSPLAGGNTDTQYF	TGTGCCAGCAGCCCCCTAGCGGGAGGAAACACAGATACGCAGTATTTT
TRBJ2-1	TRBV4-3	NA	TRBD2	CASSQEITGGPGNEQFF	TGCGCCAGCAGCCAAGAAATAACGGGAGGGCCCGGCAATGAGCAGTTCTTC
TRBJ2-2	TRBV4-3	NA	TRBD2	CASSQTAGGRTGELFF	TGCGCCAGCAGCCAAACGGCGGGAGGGCGGACCGGGGAGCTGTTTTTT
TRBJ1-1	TRBV11-2	NA	TRBD1	CASSPNRGDAFF	TGTGCCAGCAGCCCAAACAGGGGGGATGCTTTCTTT
TRBJ2-1	TRBV5-6	NA	NA	CASSFSHANEQFF	TGTGCCAGCAGCTTCTCGCACGCGAATGAGCAGTTCTTC
TRBJ1-1	TRBV19	NA	TRBD1	CASSKNRGRNTEAFF	TGTGCCAGTAGTAAAAACAGGGGTCGGAACACTGAAGCTTTCTTT
TRBJ1-2	TRBV7-6	NA	NA	CASSLAGVGYTF	TGTGCCAGCAGCTTAGCAGGGGTTGGCTACACCTTC
TRBJ2-6	TRBV4-1	NA	NA	CASSLDRTSGANVLTF	TGCGCCAGCAGCCTAGACAGAACCTCTGGGGCCAACGTCCTGACTTTC
TRBJ2-5	TRBV10-3	NA	NA	CAISESGGQETQYF	TGTGCCATCAGTGAGTCGGGGGGCCAAGAGACCCAGTACTTC
TRBJ2-7	TRBV20-1	NA	NA	CSASELAFAYEQYF	TGCAGTGCTAGTGAGCTAGCGTTCGCCTACGAGCAGTACTTC
TRBJ1-5	TRBV3-1/TRBV3-2	NA	NA	CASSQGGGAGQPQHF	TGTGCCAGCAGCCAAGGGGGAGGGGCGGGGCAGCCCCAGCATTTT
TRBJ1-6	TRBV5-5	NA	NA	CASTGTGSSYNSPLHF	TGTGCCAGCACTGGCACGGGGAGCTCCTATAATTCACCCCTCCACTTT
TRBJ1-4	TRBV30	NA	NA	CAWSGRGGVREKLFF	TGTGCCTGGAGTGGCCGCGGGGGCGTCCGAGAAAAACTGTTTTTT
TRBJ1-2	TRBV18	NA	NA	CASSPTEDGYGYTF	TGTGCCAGCTCACCGACGGAGGATGGCTATGGCTACACCTTC
TRBJ1-5	TRBV10-3	few	NA	CAISDHISNQPQHF	TGTGCCATCAGTGACCACATTAGCAATCAGCCCCAGCATTTT
TRBJ2-1	TRBV27	NA	NA	CASSSGPNEQFF	TGTGCCAGCAGTTCCGGTCCCAATGAGCAGTTCTTC
TRBJ2-7	TRBV19	once	NA	CASSPTGRVYEQYF	TGTGCCAGTAGTCCCACTGGGCGGGTCTACGAGCAGTACTTC
TRBJ1-4	TRBV14	NA	TRBD1	CASSPNDRVGEKLFF	TGTGCCAGCAGCCCGAACGACAGGGTCGGCGAAAAACTGTTTTTT
TRBJ2-3	TRBV2	NA	TRBD2	CASRTLLAGGLNTQYF	TGTGCCAGCAGGACCCTACTAGCGGGGGGGCTTAATACGCAGTATTTT
TRBJ2-5	TRBV5-1	NA	TRBD2	CASSVGTSGGLQTQYF	TGCGCCAGCAGCGTGGGGACTAGCGGGGGGTTACAGACCCAGTACTTC
TRBJ2-2	TRBV20-1	NA	NA	CSASEVRRANTGELFF	TGCAGTGCTAGTGAAGTAAGACGGGCGAACACCGGGGAGCTGTTTTTT
TRBJ1-6	TRBV19	NA	NA	CASENRAQPTPLHF	TGTGCCAGTGAAAACAGGGCCCAGCCTACACCCCTCCACTTT
TRBJ1-1	TRBV6-4	once	NA	CASTRVEAFF	TGTGCCAGCACCCGGGTTGAAGCTTTCTTT
TRBJ2-1	TRBV7-9	NA	TRBD1	CASSMGQGAMDEQFF	TGTGCCAGCAGCATGGGACAGGGGGCTATGGATGAGCAGTTCTTC
TRBJ2-7	TRBV6-4	NA	NA	CASSDSPCYEQYF	TGTGCCAGCAGTGACTCCCCCTGCTACGAGCAGTACTTC
TRBJ2-7	TRBV6-5	NA	NA	CASSYSGAEVNEQYF	TGTGCCAGCAGTTACTCGGGGGCAGAGGTAAACGAGCAGTACTTC
TRBJ1-5	TRBV9	once	TRBD1	CASSPGAGGPRQPQHF	TGTGCCAGCAGTCCCGGGGCAGGGGGCCCTAGGCAGCCCCAGCATTTT
TRBJ2-7	TRBV10-2	NA	TRBD1	CASREGQGANEQYF	TGCGCCAGCAGGGAGGGACAGGGGGCTAACGAGCAGTACTTC
TRBJ1-2	TRBV6-5	once	NA	CASQGYYGYTF	TGTGCCAGTCAGGGGTACTATGGCTACACCTTC
TRBJ2-7	TRBV28	NA	NA	CASSPTSYEQYF	TGTGCCAGCAGTCCAACTAGCTACGAGCAGTACTTC
TRBJ1-3	TRBV6-6	NA	NA	CASSRSLAGNTIYF	TGTGCCAGCAGTAGATCACTTGCAGGAAACACCATATATTTT
TRBJ1-1	TRBV7-8	few	NA	CASSHKGDTEAFF	TGTGCCAGCAGCCACAAGGGGGACACTGAAGCTTTCTTT
TRBJ2-1	TRBV3-1/TRBV3-2	NA	NA	CASDRAGNEQFF	TGTGCCAGTGACAGAGCCGGGAATGAGCAGTTCTTC
TRBJ2-6	TRBV10-3	NA	NA	CAISDGGLIYVLTF	TGTGCCATCAGTGACGGCGGCCTCATTTACGTCCTGACTTTC
TRBJ1-1	TRBV18	NA	NA	CASSPPKTGGINTEAFF	TGTGCCAGCTCACCACCGAAGACAGGAGGTATTAACACTGAAGCTTTCTTT
TRBJ1-5	TRBV2	NA	NA	CASSDIRGSSNQPQHF	TGTGCCAGCAGTGATATCCGGGGTAGTAGCAATCAGCCCCAGCATTTT
TRBJ2-5	TRBV12-3/TRBV12-4	NA	NA	CASSLAGAGTQYF	TGTGCCAGCAGTTTAGCGGGGGCCGGGACCCAGTACTTC
TRBJ1-1	TRBV11-2	NA	TRBD1	CASSQWDPTGEENTEAFF	TGTGCCAGCAGCCAGTGGGACCCCACAGGGGAGGAGAACACTGAAGCTTTCTTT
TRBJ2-1	TRBV7-3	NA	NA	CASSSFRGEQFF	TGTGCCAGCAGCTCCTTTAGAGGGGAGCAGTTCTTC
TRBJ1-5	TRBV4-1	NA	NA	CASSQDVANWYSNQPQHF	TGCGCCAGCAGCCAAGATGTAGCGAACTGGTATAGCAATCAGCCCCAGCATTTT
TRBJ1-2	TRBV9	NA	NA	CASSATGLQNYGYTF	TGTGCCAGCAGCGCCACAGGGCTACAGAACTATGGCTACACCTTC